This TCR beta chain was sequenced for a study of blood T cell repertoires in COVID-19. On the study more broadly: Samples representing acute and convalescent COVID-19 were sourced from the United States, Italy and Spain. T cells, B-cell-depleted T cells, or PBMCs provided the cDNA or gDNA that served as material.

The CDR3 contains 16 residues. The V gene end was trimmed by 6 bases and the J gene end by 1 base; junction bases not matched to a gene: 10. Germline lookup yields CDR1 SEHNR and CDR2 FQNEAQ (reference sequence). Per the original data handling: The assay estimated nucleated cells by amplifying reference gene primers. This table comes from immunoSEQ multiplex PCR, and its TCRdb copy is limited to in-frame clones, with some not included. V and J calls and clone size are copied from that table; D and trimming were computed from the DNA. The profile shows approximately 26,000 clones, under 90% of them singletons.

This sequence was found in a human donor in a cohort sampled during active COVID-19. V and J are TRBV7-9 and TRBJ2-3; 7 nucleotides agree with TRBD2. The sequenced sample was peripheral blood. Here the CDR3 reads CASSPNTSARTDTQYF. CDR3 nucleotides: TGTGCCAGCAGTCCAAATACTAGCGCCCGCACAGATACGCAGTATTTT.